This TCR beta chain was captured in a study of technical replicates of blood from a few donors. The CDR3 runs to 14 residues. With 2 bases clipped from V and 3 bases from J, the junction kept 3 bases outside the gene matches. TCRdb keeps only in-frame clones here, not all; method: immunoSEQ multiplex PCR. The sample consists of 85,000 to 100,000 clones, 95% of them appearing once. Sequenced: T cells isolated from PBMCs. The gene calls are TRBV5-3 and TRBJ1-1; 8 nucleotides align to TRBD1. TRBV5-3 is noted as an ORF with a role that remains uncertain. The receptor's source is a human donor in good health. CDR3 DNA: TGTGCCAGAAGCTTCAGGGGGCAGGACACTGAAGCTTTCTTT. It translates to CARSFRGQDTEAFF.